The next 25 T cell receptor beta chains were all read from a single sample in a study of CD8 T cells in ankylosing spondylitis. General study points: A TCR beta motif made of several highly homologous variants seemed typical of ankylosing spondylitis blood.

The antigens these receptors bind are not known. MiXCR, run by TCRdb on the 5' RACE reads, gives a single entry per CDR3 protein. The table shows hundreds of thousands of distinct CDR3 sequences, with approximately 17% occurring only once. The sample comprised blood, either unsorted or a sorted T cell fraction (not recorded which). The receptors shown here come from a male donor with ankylosing spondylitis.

The CDR3 DNA is TGCAGTGCTAGAAAACCCGGGGCTGGGGGCTATGGCTACACCTTC. The encoded protein is CSARKPGAGGYGYTF. This rearrangement joins TRBV20-1 to TRBJ1-2; D may be TRBD1 (5 bases). Trimming removed 2 bases at V and 4 bases at J, with 17 bases between. The CDR3 has 15 amino acids. Germline loops: CDR1 DFQATT, CDR2 SNEGSKA (reference sequence).

V gene TRBV11-3 combines with J gene TRBJ1-1, with D unresolved. The germline CDR1 and CDR2 sequences are SGHNT and YENEEA. The CDR3 has 13 residues. V was cut by 3 bases and J by 5 bases, with 10 bases left in between. The chain's CDR3 is CASSFSLGTEAFF. Here the CDR3 DNA reads TGTGCCAGCAGCTTCAGTTTGGGGACTGAAGCTTTCTTT.

The chain uses TRBV7-9 and TRBJ2-7, with TRBD2 identical over 9 bases. Germline values: CDR1 SEHNR, CDR2 FQNEAQ (reference sequence). V was clipped by 0 bases and J by 3 bases; unmatched bases: 3. The CDR3 length is 15 residues. In DNA, the CDR3 is TGTGCCAGCAGCTTAGCGGCTAGCGGGAACTACGAGCAGTACTTC. This codes for CASSLAASGNYEQYF.

The CDR3: CASSFDINNEQFF. The CDR3 DNA sequence: TGTGCCAGCAGCTTTGACATTAACAATGAGCAGTTCTTC. The rearrangement links TRBV7-3 to TRBJ2-1, with D unclear. The V end lost 3 bases, the J end lost 5 bases, and 8 bases lay between the germline ends. The CDR3 is 13 residues long. Germline V gives CDR1 SGHTA, CDR2 FQGTGA.

V is TRBV6-2 or TRBV6-3 and J is TRBJ2-1, with TRBD2 identical over 8 bases. The germline V gene encodes CDR1 MNHEY and CDR2 SVGEGT. Trimming removed 2 bases from V and 2 bases from J; junction bases left unmatched: 8. CDR3 length equals 17 residues. The CDR3 loop reads CASSYAIAGKAYNEQFF. For the CDR3, the DNA is TGTGCCAGCAGTTACGCTATAGCGGGAAAAGCCTACAATGAGCAGTTCTTC.

This clonotype was picked up one time. The rearrangement joins TRBV20-1 to TRBJ2-2; 9 nucleotides match TRBD1. The germline V gene has CDR1 DFQATT and CDR2 SNEGSKA (reference sequence). Unmatched junction bases numbered 12, after V lost 3 bases and J lost 7 bases. This CDR3 has 16 residues. The CDR3 region is CSARDPGQGLLGELFF. The CDR3 coding sequence is TGCAGTGCTAGGGACCCGGGACAGGGTCTTCTCGGGGAGCTGTTTTTT.

The chain uses TRBV7-3 and TRBJ1-1; D ambiguous. In germline, CDR1 is SGHTA, CDR2 FQGTGA. This CDR3 region has 13 residues. The V and J ends lost 5 bases and 3 bases respectively, with 10 bases between them. CDR3 loop: CASSTLADTEAFF. CDR3 bases: TGTGCCAGCAGCACCCTCGCAGACACTGAAGCTTTCTTT.

This sequence joins TRBV30 and TRBJ1-1, with a weak D call TRBD1 (6 bases). Trimming removed 3 bases at V and 1 base at J, with 9 bases between. Germline loops: CDR1 GTSNPN, CDR2 SVGIG (reference sequence). The length of the CDR3 is 13 residues. This CDR3 is CAWSGQPNTEAFF. The CDR3 region has the DNA TGTGCCTGGAGCGGACAGCCGAACACTGAAGCTTTCTTT.

CDR3: CASSQEVAASSGNTIYF. CDR3 coding DNA: TGTGCCAGCAGCCAAGAGGTGGCCGCCAGCTCTGGAAACACCATATATTTT. This rearrangement joins TRBV4-2 to TRBJ1-3; D unclear. CDR1 and CDR2 (germline): LGHNA, YNFKEQ. V was shortened by 0 bases and J by 0 bases, with 12 bases between the two germline ends. This CDR3 is 17 amino acids long.

V and J are TRBV20-1 and TRBJ1-6, with TRBD1 matching over 7 bases. Germline CDR1 DFQATT, CDR2 SNEGSKA (reference sequence). Trimming at V came to 4 bases and at J to 9 bases, leaving 12 bases not matched to a gene. The CDR3 loop spans 15 amino acids. CDR3 sequence: CSANPPDRESSPLHF. The CDR3 DNA follows: TGCAGTGCTAATCCCCCCGACAGGGAGAGTTCACCCCTCCACTTT.

In this sample, this clonotype turned up a few times. The rearrangement uses TRBV7-2 and TRBJ1-1; D gene ambiguous. V lost 2 bases and J 3 bases, leaving 7 bases between the germline ends. The CDR3 totals 13 residues. Germline V CDR1 and CDR2: SGHTA, FQGNSA. CDR3 coding DNA: TGTGCCAGCAGCTTACTAGTTCACACTGAAGCTTTCTTT. It specifies CASSLLVHTEAFF.

This clonotype was recorded a few times. The chain uses TRBV9 and TRBJ1-2, with 10 bases matching TRBD1. Trimming removed 3 bases from V and 1 base from J; junction bases left unmatched: 3. There are 15 residues in the CDR3. Germline V gene sequence: CDR1 SGDLS, CDR2 YYNGEE. The CDR3 protein is CASSGRTGGNYGYTF. The CDR3 nucleotides read TGTGCCAGCAGCGGCAGGACAGGGGGTAACTATGGCTACACCTTC. The full variable domain, completed using reference TRBV9 and TRBJ1-2, is DSGVTQTPKHLITATGQRVTLRCSPRSGDLSVYWYQQSLDQGLQFLIQYYNGEERAKGNILERFSAQQFPDLHSELNLSSLELGDSALYFCASSGRTGGNYGYTFGSGTRLTVV.

This chain uses TRBV27 with TRBJ2-3; D remains ambiguous. The CDR3 spans 17 residues. With 3 bases removed from V and 0 bases from J, the gap between germline ends came to 16 bases. Germline V gene data show CDR1 as MNHEY and CDR2 as SMNVEV (reference sequence). In DNA form, the CDR3 reads TGTGCCAGCAGTTTGTGTGCCCAGCGAATAAGCACAGATACGCAGTATTTT. Translated, it gives CASSLCAQRISTDTQYF.

V is TRBV20-1 and J is TRBJ1-1; D possibly corresponds to TRBD1 (6 bases). Deletions cut 6 bases from V and 5 bases from J, with 22 bases between. This CDR3 contains 15 residues. CDR1 DFQATT and CDR2 SNEGSKA come from the germline V gene (reference sequence). The DNA of the CDR3 is TGCAGTGCACCAGACAGGAGGGGCGCAGGAACTGAAGCTTTCTTT. This sequence encodes CSAPDRRGAGTEAFF.

This clonotype was seen only a few times. The V and J genes are TRBV20-1 and TRBJ1-1; maybe TRBD1 (6 bases). The V end was cut by 2 bases, the J end by 4 bases, with 11 bases between. The CDR3 runs 13 residues. The germline CDR1 and CDR2 sequences are DFQATT and SNEGSKA (reference sequence). The CDR3 sequence: CSARWGGVTEAFF. The CDR3 nucleotides are TGCAGTGCTAGATGGGGGGGCGTCACTGAAGCTTTCTTT.

There are a few counts of this clonotype. The rearrangement uses TRBV6-1 and TRBJ2-7, with D perhaps TRBD2 (6 bases). Looked up from germline, CDR1 is MNHNS and CDR2 is SASEGT. V was cut by 6 bases and J by 3 bases, with 18 bases left in between. This CDR3 contains 15 residues. Here the CDR3 DNA reads TGTGCCAGCAGGCCTAGTAGGACTACTGTCTACGAGCAGTACTTC. Translated: CASRPSRTTVYEQYF.

Ten or more counts support this clonotype. This chain links TRBV12-3 or TRBV12-4 with TRBJ2-3, with D perhaps TRBD2 (6 bases). Trimming left V 1 base short and J 6 bases short, with 20 bases between. CDR3 length equals 17 residues. This CDR3 reads CASSLEAGLGGMDTQYF. Here the CDR3 DNA reads TGTGCCAGCAGTTTAGAAGCGGGCCTTGGGGGGATGGATACGCAGTATTTT.

This clonotype was counted between two and nine times. The chain joins TRBV6-1 to TRBJ2-1; TRBD2 matches 7 bases. The CDR3 consists of 13 residues. V dropped 6 bases and J dropped 6; count of bases not matched to a gene: 5. Germline V gene sequence: CDR1 MNHNS, CDR2 SASEGT. The CDR3 loop reads CASSRGTTNEQFF. The CDR3 coding sequence is TGTGCCAGCAGCCGGGGGACTACCAATGAGCAGTTCTTC.

The rearrangement links TRBV30 to TRBJ1-6, with D perhaps TRBD1 (6 bases). Germline V lookup: CDR1 GTSNPN, CDR2 SVGIG (reference sequence). This CDR3 contains 15 residues. Trimming took 1 base from V and 6 from J, leaving 13 bases between them. CDR3 DNA sequence: TGTGCCTGGAGTGACAGGGCAAGGGGTAATTCACCCCTCCACTTT. Its protein product is CAWSDRARGNSPLHF.

This clonotype showed up just a few times. This chain uses TRBV20-1 with TRBJ2-3; 10 bases are shared with TRBD2. The CDR3 is 15 amino acids. CDR1 is DFQATT and CDR2 is SNEGSKA in the germline V gene (reference sequence). The V and J ends lost 2 bases and 7 bases, in that order; junction bases with no gene match: 9. For the CDR3, the DNA is TGCAGTGCTAGACTAGCGGGAGTCGGTATGAATACGCAGTATTTT. It is translated as CSARLAGVGMNTQYF.

This clonotype was seen more than once but under ten times. The chain couples TRBV27 to TRBJ2-5; unclear D gene. The CDR3 consists of 13 residues. The ends were cut back, 8 bases at V and 2 bases at J, with 12 bases in the middle. Germline values: CDR1 MNHEY, CDR2 SMNVEV (reference sequence). The CDR3 DNA is TGTGCCAGCGGCTACCTGGGGCAAGAGACCCAGTACTTC. Its translation: CASGYLGQETQYF.

The chain combines TRBV20-1 with TRBJ2-1, with D unclear. The germline CDR1 and CDR2 sequences are DFQATT and SNEGSKA (reference sequence). This CDR3 contains 14 residues. Trimming left V 3 bases short and J 6 bases short, with 15 bases between. CDR3 in amino acids: CSASLGPNGNEQFF. The CDR3, as DNA: TGCAGTGCTAGTCTTGGACCCAACGGCAATGAGCAGTTCTTC.

This clonotype turned up a few times. The gene calls are TRBV6-1 and TRBJ2-5; D unclear. Germline CDR1 is MNHNS and CDR2 is SASEGT. The V end lost 6 bases, the J end lost 2 bases, and 19 bases lay between the germline ends. CDR3 length: 16 amino acids. CDR3 in amino acids: CASSQRASNSQETQYF. The CDR3, as DNA: TGTGCCAGCAGCCAAAGAGCGTCCAACAGTCAAGAGACCCAGTACTTC.

The chain combines TRBV25-1 with TRBJ1-1; TRBD1 aligns across 8 bases. This CDR3 has 13 residues. Trimming at V came to 6 bases and at J to 6 bases, leaving 6 bases not matched to a gene. Germline CDR1 MGHDK, CDR2 SYGVNS. CDR3 nucleotides: TGTGCCAGCAGCGGACAGGGATTGGCTGAAGCTTTCTTT. It yields the protein CASSGQGLAEAFF.

The chain uses TRBV5-1 and TRBJ1-1, with 7 bases lining up with TRBD1. V was pared by 4 bases and J by 5 bases, with 17 bases of the junction left unmatched. Germline-derived CDR1 and CDR2 are SGHRS and YFSETQ. The CDR3 runs 17 residues. The CDR3 region is CASSPGDRIFEATEAFF. The CDR3 DNA follows: TGCGCCAGCAGCCCCGGGGACAGAATCTTCGAAGCAACTGAAGCTTTCTTT.